Shown below are 5 T cell receptor beta chains from a single sample sequenced in a study of blood T cell repertoires in COVID-19. Data came from immunoSEQ multiplex PCR; TCRdb stores just in-frame clones and leaves some out. The table has hundreds of thousands of clones, about 82% seen once. The sample was peripheral blood. These receptor sequences come from a man aged 50 to 59 with active or convalescent COVID-19.

This chain uses TRBV5-1 with TRBJ1-1; no clear D. This CDR3 is built from 14 residues. Germline lookup yields CDR1 SGHRS and CDR2 YFSETQ. V gave up 3 bases and J gave up 2 bases, with 11 bases separating them. The CDR3 spells CASSSGGPNTEAFF. DNA for the CDR3: TGCGCCAGCAGCTCTGGAGGGCCCAACACTGAAGCTTTCTTT.

This chain links TRBV4-2 with TRBJ1-4; possible D gene TRBD1, 5 bases. The CDR3 totals 14 residues. The V gene's germline CDR1 is LGHNA and CDR2 YNFKEQ. V was cut by 1 base and J by 7 bases, with 10 bases left in between. The CDR3 protein is CASSQGGDGEKLFF. DNA of the CDR3: TGTGCCAGCAGCCAAGGGGGGGACGGTGAAAAACTGTTTTTT.

This clone came up many times. This rearrangement joins TRBV4-2 to TRBJ1-5, with D possibly matching TRBD1 (6 bases). Trimming removed 4 bases from V and 1 base from J, with 14 bases in between. Per the germline V gene, CDR1 is LGHNA and CDR2 is YNFKEQ. This CDR3 spans 16 amino acids. The CDR3 sequence is CASSPPDSTSNQPQHF. DNA of the CDR3: TGTGCCAGCAGCCCTCCGGACAGCACGAGCAATCAGCCCCAGCATTTT.

The chain carries TRBV6-5 and TRBJ2-2; D might be TRBD1 or TRBD2, each matching 7 bases. Germline assignment: CDR1 MNHEY and CDR2 SVGAGI. CDR3 size: 14 residues. Between the trimmed V and J ends, which lost 10 bases and 2 bases, there was a span of 14 bases. CDR3 region: CATRQGLNTGELFF. In nucleotides, the CDR3 is TGTGCCACCAGACAGGGACTAAACACCGGGGAGCTGTTTTTT.

For the CDR3, the DNA is TGTGCCAGCAGCTTATCATGGCAGGACAATCAGCCCCAGCATTTT. Translation: CASSLSWQDNQPQHF. The V and J genes are TRBV7-8 and TRBJ1-5; D gene ambiguous. V was shortened by 2 bases and J by 3 bases, with 11 bases between the two germline ends. Per germline, CDR1 SGHVS and CDR2 FQNEAQ. The CDR3 runs to 15 residues.